This T cell receptor beta chain was captured by sequencing in a study of T cells in Graves' hyperthyroidism and ophthalmopathy. TCR beta CDR3 regions were amplified from RNA. A set of HTBI primers served as the primers for a first-round RT-PCR of the TCR CDR3. One entry per CDR3 protein, called by TCRdb with MiXCR from the multiplex PCR reads. This table holds about 380,000 distinct CDR3 sequences, less than 15% found once. Germline assignment: CDR1 LGHDT and CDR2 YNNKEL (reference sequence). The V end lost 1 base, the J end lost 9 bases, and 10 bases lay between the germline ends. This CDR3 region has 12 residues. The study collected blood at first hyperthyroidism diagnosis, before any ophthalmopathy symptoms arose. The study, taken as a whole, reports: In validation, the model predicted ophthalmopathy. These predictions came a median roughly 6.5 months before onset.

This clonotype was detected ten times or more. Antigen: not known. The chain recombines TRBV3-1 with TRBJ2-7; D unresolved. The clonotype originates from a man aged 25 to 40 with Graves' hyperthyroidism that later progressed to Graves' ophthalmopathy. The sequencing sample was made of blood. The CDR3 sequence is CASSQGGWRQYF. The CDR3 DNA follows: TGTGCCAGCAGCCAAGGGGGATGGAGGCAGTACTTC.